This TCR beta chain was found in a study of cytomegalovirus exposure and HLA in healthy donors. Looking at the study overall: Sequencing of about 179 million T cells in an earlier analysis found under 120 million unique TCR beta sequences.

The PCR employed 60 Vbeta primers together with 13 Jbeta primers. The repertoire was sequenced with immunoSEQ multiplex PCR; TCRdb's copy has only in-frame clones and lacks some. The sample contains around 170,000 clones, roughly 77% of which appear only once. There are 15 residues in the CDR3. The germline V gene encodes CDR1 GTSNPN and CDR2 SVGIG (reference sequence). This clone has more than one count but fewer than ten. Its cognate antigen is unknown. The junction differs from germline at one of its ends, possibly a read error. Study-level points and caveats: Sequencing depth across donors, presence/absence analyses assumed, was roughly uniform. In an earlier analysis, about 90% or about 30%: the productive usage of most TCR beta V segments. Later analysis associated a missense DCLRE1C variant with TCR beta V- and J-gene trimming.

The chain joins TRBV30 to TRBJ1-4; TRBD1 matches at 8 bases. This sequence was found in a woman aged 25 to 39 in good health and CMV-seronegative. The sequenced sample was PBMCs. The chain's CDR3 is CAWSIRGHPKEKLFF. CDR3 bases: TGTGCCTGGAGTATCAGGGGGCACCCTAAGGAAAAACTGTTTTTT.